This paragraph reports one T cell receptor (beta chain). Generated by immunoSEQ multiplex PCR, the TCRdb table keeps only in-frame clones and is missing some. The data show some 150,000 clones, roughly nine tenths seen once. The sample belongs to a study of blood T cell repertoires in COVID-19. Germline V CDR1 and CDR2: SGHNT, YYREEE (reference sequence). The trim removed 6 bases at V and 2 bases at J, leaving 8 bases unmatched. This CDR3 is 15 amino acids long. The sequenced material came from peripheral blood. The origin of this receptor is a man aged 60 to 69 with acute or convalescent COVID-19. This chain uses TRBV5-4 with TRBJ1-2, with 9 bases that match TRBD1. The CDR3 bases are TGTGCCAGCAACTTTTGGGACAGGGCGAACTATGGCTACACCTTC. Its protein product is CASNFWDRANYGYTF.